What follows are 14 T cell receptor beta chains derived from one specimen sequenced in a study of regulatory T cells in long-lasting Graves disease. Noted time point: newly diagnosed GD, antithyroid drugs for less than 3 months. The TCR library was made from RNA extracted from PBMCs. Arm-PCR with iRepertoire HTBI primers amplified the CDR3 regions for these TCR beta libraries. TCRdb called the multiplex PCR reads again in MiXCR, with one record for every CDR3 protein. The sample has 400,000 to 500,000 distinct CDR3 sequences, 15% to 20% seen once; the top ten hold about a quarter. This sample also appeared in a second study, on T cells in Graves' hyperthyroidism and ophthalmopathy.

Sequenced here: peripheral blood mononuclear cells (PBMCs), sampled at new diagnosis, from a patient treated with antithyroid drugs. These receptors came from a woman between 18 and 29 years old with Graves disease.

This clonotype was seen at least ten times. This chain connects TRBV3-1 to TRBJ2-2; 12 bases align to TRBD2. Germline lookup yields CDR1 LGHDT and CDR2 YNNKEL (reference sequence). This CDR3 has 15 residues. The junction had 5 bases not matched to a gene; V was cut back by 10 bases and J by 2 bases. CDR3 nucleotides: TGTGCCACCGGGACTAGCGGGTATAACACCGGGGAGCTGTTTTTT. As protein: CATGTSGYNTGELFF.

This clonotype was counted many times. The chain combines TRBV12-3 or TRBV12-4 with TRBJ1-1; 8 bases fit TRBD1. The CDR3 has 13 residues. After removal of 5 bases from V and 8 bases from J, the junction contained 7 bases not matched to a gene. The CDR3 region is CASSAIGTGEAFF. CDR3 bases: TGTGCCAGCAGTGCCATAGGGACAGGCGAAGCTTTCTTT.

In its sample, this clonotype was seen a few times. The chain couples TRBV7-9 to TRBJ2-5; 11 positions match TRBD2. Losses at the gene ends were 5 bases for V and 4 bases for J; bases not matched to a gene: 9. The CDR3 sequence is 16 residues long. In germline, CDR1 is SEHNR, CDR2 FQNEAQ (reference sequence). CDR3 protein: CASSPRLAGLGETQYF. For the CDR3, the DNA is TGTGCCAGCAGCCCTAGACTAGCGGGACTCGGAGAGACCCAGTACTTC.

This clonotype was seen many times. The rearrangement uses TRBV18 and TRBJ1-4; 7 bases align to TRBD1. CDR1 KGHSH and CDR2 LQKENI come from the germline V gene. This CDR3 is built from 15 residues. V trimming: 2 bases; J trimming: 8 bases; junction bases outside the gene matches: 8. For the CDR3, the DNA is TGTGCCAGCTCACCAATGGGAAGGGGGCAAGAAAAACTGTTTTTT. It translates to CASSPMGRGQEKLFF. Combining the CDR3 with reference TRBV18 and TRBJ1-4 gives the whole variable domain NAGVMQNPRHLVRRRGQEARLRCSPMKGHSHVYWYRQLPEEGLKFMVYLQKENIIDESGMPKERFSAEFPKEGPSILRIQQVVRGDSAAYFCASSPMGRGQEKLFFGSGTQLSVL.

The CDR3 sequence is CSARESVGQETQYF. The CDR3, as DNA: TGCAGTGCTAGAGAGTCAGTAGGACAAGAGACCCAGTACTTC. The rearrangement links TRBV20-1 to TRBJ2-5; D remains unclear. Germline CDR1 and CDR2: DFQATT and SNEGSKA (reference sequence). The CDR3 spans 14 residues. V was cut by 0 bases and J by 2 bases, with 10 bases left in between.

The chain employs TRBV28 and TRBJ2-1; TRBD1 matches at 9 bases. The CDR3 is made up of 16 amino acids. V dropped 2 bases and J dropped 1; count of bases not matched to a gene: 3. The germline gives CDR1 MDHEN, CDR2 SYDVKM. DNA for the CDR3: TGTGCCAGCAGTTTACCGGGACAGGGTTCCTACAATGAGCAGTTCTTC. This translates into CASSLPGQGSYNEQFF.

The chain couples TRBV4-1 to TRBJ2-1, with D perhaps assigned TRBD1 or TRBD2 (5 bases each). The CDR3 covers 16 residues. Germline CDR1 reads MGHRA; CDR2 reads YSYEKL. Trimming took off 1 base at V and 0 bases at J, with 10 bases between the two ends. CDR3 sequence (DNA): TGCGCCAGCAGCCAAGTTGGGGGAGTCTCCTACAATGAGCAGTTCTTC. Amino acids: CASSQVGGVSYNEQFF.

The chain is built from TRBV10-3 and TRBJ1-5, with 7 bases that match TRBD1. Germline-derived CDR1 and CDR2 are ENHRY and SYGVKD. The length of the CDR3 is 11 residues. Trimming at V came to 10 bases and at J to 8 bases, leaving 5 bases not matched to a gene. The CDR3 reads CASRGGEPQHF. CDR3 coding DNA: TGTGCCAGCAGGGGGGGTGAGCCCCAGCATTTT.

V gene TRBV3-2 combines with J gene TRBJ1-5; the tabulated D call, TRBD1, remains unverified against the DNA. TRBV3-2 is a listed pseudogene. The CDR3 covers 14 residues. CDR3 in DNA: TGTGCCAGCATGGGACGGGATAGCAATCAGCCCCAGCATTTT. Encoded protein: CASMGRDSNQPQHF.

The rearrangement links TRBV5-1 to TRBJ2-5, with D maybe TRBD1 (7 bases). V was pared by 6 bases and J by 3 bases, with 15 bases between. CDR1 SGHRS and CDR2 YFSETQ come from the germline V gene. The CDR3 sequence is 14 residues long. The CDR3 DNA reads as TGCGCCAGCACGCGGGACAGAACTGAAGAGACCCAGTACTTC. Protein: CASTRDRTEETQYF.

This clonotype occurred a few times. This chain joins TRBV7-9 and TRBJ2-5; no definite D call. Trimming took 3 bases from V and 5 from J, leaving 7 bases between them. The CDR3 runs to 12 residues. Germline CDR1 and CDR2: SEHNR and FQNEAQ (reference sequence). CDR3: CASSFPVETQYF. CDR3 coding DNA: TGTGCCAGCAGCTTCCCGGTGGAGACCCAGTACTTC.

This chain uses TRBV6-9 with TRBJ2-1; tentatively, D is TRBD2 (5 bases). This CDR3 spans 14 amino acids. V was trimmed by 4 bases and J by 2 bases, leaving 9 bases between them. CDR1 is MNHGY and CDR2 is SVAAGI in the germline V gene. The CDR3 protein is CASSSPGTYNEQFF. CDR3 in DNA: TGTGCCAGCAGTTCACCCGGGACCTACAATGAGCAGTTCTTC.

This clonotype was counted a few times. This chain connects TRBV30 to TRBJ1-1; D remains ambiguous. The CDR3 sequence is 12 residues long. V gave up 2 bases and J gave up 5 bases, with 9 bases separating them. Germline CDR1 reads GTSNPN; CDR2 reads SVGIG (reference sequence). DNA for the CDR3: TGTGCCTGGAGTACGGGGTGGACTGAAGCTTTCTTT. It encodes CAWSTGWTEAFF. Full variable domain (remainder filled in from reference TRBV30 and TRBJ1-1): SQTIHQWPATLVQPVGSPLSLECTVEGTSNPNLYWYRQAAGRGLQLLFYSVGIGQISSEVPQNLSASRPQDRQFILSSKKLLLSDSGFYLCAWSTGWTEAFFGQGTRLTVV.

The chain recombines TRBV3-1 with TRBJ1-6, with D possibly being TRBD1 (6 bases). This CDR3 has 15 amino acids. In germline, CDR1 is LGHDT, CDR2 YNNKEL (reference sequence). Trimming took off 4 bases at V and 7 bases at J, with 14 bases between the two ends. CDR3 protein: CASSPGRGGNSPLHF. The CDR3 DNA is TGTGCCAGCAGCCCGGGCAGGGGAGGAAATTCACCCCTCCACTTT.